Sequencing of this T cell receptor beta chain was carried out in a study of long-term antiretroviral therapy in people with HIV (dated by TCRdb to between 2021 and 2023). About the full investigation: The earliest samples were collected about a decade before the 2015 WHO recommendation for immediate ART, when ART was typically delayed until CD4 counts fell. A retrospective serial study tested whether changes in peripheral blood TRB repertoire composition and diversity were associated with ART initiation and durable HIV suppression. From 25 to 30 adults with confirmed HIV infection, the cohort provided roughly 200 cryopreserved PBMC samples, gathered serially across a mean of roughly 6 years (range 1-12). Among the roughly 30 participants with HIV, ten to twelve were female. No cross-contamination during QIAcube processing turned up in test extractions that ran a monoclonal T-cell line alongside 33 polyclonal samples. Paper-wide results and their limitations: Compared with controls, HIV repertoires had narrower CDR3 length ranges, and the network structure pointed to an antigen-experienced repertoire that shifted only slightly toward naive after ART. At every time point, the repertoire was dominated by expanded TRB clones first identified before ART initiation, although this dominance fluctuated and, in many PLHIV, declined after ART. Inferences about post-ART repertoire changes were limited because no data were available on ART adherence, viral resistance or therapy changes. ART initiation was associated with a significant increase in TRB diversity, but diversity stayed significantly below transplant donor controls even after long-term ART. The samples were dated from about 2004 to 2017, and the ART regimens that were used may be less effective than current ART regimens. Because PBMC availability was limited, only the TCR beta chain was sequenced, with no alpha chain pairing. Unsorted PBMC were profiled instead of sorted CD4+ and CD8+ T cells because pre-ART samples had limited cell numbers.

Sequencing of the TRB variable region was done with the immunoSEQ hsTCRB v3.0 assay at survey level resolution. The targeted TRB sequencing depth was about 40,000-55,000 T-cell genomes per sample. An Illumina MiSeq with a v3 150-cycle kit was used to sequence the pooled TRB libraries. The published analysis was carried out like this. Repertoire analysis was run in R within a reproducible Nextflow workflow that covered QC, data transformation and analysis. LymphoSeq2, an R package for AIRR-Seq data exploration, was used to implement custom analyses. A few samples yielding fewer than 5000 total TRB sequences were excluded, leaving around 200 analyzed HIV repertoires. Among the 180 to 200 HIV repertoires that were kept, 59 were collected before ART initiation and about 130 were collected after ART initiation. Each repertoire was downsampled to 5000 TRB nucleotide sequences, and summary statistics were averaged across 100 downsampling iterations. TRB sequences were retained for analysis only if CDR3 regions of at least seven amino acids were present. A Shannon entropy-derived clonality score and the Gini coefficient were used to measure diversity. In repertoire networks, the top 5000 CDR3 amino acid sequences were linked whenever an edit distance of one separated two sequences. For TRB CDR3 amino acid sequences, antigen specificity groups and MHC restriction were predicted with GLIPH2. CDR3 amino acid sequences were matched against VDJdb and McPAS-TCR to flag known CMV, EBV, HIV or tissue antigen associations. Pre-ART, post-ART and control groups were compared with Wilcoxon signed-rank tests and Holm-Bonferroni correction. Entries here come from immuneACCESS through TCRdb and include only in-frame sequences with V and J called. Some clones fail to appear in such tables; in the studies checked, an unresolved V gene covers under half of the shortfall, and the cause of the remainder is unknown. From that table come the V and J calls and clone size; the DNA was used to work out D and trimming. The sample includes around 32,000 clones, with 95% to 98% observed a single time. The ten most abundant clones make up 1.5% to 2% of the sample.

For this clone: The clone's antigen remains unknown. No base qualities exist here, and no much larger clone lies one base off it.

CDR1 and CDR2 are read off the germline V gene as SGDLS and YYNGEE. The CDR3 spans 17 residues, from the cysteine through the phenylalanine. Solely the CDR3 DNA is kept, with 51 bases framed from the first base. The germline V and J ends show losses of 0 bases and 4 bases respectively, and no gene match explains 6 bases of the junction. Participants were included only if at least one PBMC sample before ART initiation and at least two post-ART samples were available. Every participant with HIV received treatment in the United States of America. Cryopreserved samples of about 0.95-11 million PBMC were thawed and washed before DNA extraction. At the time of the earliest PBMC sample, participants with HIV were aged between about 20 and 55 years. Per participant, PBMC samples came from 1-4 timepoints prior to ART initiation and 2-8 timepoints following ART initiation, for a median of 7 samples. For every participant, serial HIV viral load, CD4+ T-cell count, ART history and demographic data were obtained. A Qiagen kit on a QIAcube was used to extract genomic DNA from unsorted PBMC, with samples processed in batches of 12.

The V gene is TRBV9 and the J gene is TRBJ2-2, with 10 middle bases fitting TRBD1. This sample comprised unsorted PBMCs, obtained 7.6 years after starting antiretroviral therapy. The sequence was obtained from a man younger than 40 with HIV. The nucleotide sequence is TGTGCCAGCAGCGTAGGTCCGACAGGGGGCTTCACCGGGGAGCTGTTTTTT. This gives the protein CASSVGPTGGFTGELFF. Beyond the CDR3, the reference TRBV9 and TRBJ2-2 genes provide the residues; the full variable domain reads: DSGVTQTPKHLITATGQRVTLRCSPRSGDLSVYWYQQSLDQGLQFLIQYYNGEERAKGNILERFSAQQFPDLHSELNLSSLELGDSALYFCASSVGPTGGFTGELFFGEGSRLTVL.